The sequence of this TCR beta chain was determined in a study of Ad26.COV2.S vaccination and SARS-CoV-2 variants. Study-wide background: Within the COV1001 Ad26.COV2.S trial arm, the donor was enrolled.

As to treatment: roughly 20 received Ad26.COV2.S at low or high dose, single or two shots; roughly 5 received placebo; per-sample allocation not given. Each sample was drawn 63 days after the first injection (of vaccine or placebo). This clone was counted only a few times. The CDR3 spans 15 residues. Germline trimming cut 5 bases from V and 1 base from J; bases unmatched to any gene: 5. CDR1 and CDR2 from the germline V gene are SGHTA and FQGNSA. Generated by immunoSEQ multiplex PCR, the TCRdb table keeps only in-frame clones and is missing some. The table has 300,000 to 400,000 clones, roughly 91% seen once.

The chain joins TRBV7-2 to TRBJ2-7; 10 nucleotides match TRBD2. The starting material was peripheral blood, obtained in a trial of Ad26.COV2.S vaccine versus placebo. This receptor was identified in a person between 18 and 65 years old who received the Ad26.COV2.S COVID-19 vaccine or a placebo. Here the CDR3 reads CASSTASGSSYEQYF. In DNA, the CDR3 is TGTGCCAGCAGCACCGCTAGCGGGAGTTCCTACGAGCAGTACTTC.